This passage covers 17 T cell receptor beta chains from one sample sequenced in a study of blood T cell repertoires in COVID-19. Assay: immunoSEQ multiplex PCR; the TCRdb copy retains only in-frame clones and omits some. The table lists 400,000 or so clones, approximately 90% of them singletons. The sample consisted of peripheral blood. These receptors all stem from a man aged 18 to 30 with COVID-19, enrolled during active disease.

CDR3 DNA: TGTGCCAGCAGTTACGGGGAGAGCACAGATACGCAGTATTTT. Translation gives CASSYGESTDTQYF. The chain carries TRBV6-6 and TRBJ2-3; D possibly corresponds to TRBD2 (5 bases). V was cut by 2 bases and J by 0 bases, with 6 bases left in between. Germline V gene sequence: CDR1 MNHNY, CDR2 SVGAGI (reference sequence). The CDR3 is 14 amino acids.

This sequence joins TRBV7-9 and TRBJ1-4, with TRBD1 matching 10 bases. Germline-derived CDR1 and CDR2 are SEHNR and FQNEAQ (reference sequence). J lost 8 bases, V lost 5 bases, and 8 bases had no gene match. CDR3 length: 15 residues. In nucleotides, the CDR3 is TGTGCCAGCAGCCTTCGGACAGGGGGGCCGGAAAAACTGTTTTTT. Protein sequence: CASSLRTGGPEKLFF. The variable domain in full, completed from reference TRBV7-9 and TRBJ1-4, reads DTGVSQNPRHKITKRGQNVTFRCDPISEHNRLYWYRQTLGQGPEFLTYFQNEAQLEKSRLLSDRFSAERPKGSFSTLEIQRTEQGDSAMYLCASSLRTGGPEKLFFGSGTQLSVL.

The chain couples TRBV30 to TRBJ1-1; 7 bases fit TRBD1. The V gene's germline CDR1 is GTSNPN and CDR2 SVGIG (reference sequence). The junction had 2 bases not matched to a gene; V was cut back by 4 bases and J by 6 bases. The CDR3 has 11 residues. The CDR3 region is CAWNRGAEAFF. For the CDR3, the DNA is TGTGCCTGGAACAGGGGTGCTGAAGCTTTCTTT.

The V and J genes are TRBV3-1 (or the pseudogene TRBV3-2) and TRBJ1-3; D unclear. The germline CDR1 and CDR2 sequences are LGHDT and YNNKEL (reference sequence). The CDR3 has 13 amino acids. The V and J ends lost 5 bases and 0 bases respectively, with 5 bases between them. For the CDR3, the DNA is TGTGCCAGCAGCACTATCTCTGGAAACACCATATATTTT. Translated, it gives CASSTISGNTIYF.

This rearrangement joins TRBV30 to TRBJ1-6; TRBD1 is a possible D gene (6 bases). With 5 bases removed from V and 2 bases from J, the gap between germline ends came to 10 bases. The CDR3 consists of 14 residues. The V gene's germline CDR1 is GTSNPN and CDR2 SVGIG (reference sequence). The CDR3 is CAWGGDTYNSPLHF. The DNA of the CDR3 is TGTGCCTGGGGGGGGGACACCTATAATTCACCCCTCCACTTT.

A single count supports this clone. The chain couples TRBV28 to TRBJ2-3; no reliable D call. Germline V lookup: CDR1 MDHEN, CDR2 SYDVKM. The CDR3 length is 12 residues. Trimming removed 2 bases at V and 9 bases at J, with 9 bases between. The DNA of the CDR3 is TGTGCCAGCAGTTTAACGAGTAAAACGCAGTATTTT. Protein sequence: CASSLTSKTQYF. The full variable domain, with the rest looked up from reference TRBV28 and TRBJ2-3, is DVKVTQSSRYLVKRTGEKVFLECVQDMDHENMFWYRQDPGLGLRLIYFSYDVKMKEKGDIPEGYSVSREKKERFSLILESASTNQTSMYLCASSLTSKTQYFGPGTRLTVL.

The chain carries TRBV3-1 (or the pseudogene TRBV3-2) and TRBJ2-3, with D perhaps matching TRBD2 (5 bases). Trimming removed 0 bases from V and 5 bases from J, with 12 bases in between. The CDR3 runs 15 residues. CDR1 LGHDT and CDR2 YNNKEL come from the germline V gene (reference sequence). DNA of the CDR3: TGTGCCAGCAGCCAAGAACGGGGATGGGGAGATACGCAGTATTTT. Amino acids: CASSQERGWGDTQYF.

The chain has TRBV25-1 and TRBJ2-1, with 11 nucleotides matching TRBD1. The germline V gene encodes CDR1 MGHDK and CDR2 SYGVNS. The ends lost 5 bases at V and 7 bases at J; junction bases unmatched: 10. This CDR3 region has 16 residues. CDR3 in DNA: TGTGCCAGCAGTAACTTGGGGACAGGGGGAGGAAATGAGCAGTTCTTC. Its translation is CASSNLGTGGGNEQFF.

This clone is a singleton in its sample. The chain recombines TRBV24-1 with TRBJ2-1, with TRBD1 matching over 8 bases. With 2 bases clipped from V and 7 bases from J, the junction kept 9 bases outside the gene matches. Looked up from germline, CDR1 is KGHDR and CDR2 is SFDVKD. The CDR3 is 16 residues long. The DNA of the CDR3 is TGTGCCACCAGTGATTGGGAGGACAGGGTAGTGAATGAGCAGTTCTTC. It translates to CATSDWEDRVVNEQFF.

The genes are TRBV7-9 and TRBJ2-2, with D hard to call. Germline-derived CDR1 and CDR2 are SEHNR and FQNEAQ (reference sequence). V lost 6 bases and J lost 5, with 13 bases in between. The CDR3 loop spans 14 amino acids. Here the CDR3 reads CASSPPSQTGELFF. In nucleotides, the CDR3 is TGTGCCAGCAGTCCTCCCTCACAAACCGGGGAGCTGTTTTTT.

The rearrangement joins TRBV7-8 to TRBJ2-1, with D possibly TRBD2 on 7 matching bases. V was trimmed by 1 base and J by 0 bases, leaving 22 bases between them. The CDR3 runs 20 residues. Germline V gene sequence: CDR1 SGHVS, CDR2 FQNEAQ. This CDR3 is CASSLVWGGGRISSYNEQFF. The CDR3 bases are TGTGCCAGCAGCTTAGTCTGGGGCGGGGGCCGAATCAGCTCCTACAATGAGCAGTTCTTC. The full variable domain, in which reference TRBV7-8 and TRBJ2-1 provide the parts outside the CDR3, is GAGVSQSPRYKVAKRGQDVALRCDPISGHVSLFWYQQALGQGPEFLTYFQNEAQLDKSGLPSDRFFAERPEGSVSTLKIQRTQQEDSAVYLCASSLVWGGGRISSYNEQFFGPGTRLTVL.

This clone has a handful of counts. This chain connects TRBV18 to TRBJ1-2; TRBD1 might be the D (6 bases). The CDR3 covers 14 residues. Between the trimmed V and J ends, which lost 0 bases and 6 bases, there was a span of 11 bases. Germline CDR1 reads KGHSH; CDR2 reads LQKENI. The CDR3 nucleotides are TGTGCCAGCTCACCACCGTTGGCAGGGGATGGCTACACCTTC. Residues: CASSPPLAGDGYTF.

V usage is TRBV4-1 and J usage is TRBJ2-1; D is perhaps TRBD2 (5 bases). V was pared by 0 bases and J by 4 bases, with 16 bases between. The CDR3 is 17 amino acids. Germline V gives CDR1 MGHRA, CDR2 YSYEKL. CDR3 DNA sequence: TGCGCCAGCAGCCAAGAAGTTCCATACACTAGGTACAATGAGCAGTTCTTC. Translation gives CASSQEVPYTRYNEQFF.

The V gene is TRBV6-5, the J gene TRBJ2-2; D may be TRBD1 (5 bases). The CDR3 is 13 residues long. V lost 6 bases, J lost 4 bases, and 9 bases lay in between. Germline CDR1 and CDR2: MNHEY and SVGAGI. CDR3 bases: TGTGCCAGCAGGGACATCCGCACCGGGGAGCTGTTTTTT. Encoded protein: CASRDIRTGELFF.

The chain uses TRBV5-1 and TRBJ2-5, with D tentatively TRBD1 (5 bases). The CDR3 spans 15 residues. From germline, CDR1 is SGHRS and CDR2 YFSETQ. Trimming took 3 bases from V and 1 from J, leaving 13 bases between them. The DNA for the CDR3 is TGCGCCAGCAGCTACGAGACAGACGCCCAAGAGACCCAGTACTTC. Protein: CASSYETDAQETQYF.

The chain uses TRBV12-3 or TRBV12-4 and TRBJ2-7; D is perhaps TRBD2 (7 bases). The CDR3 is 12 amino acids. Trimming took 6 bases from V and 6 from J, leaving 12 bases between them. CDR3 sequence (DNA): TGTGCCAGCAGCCCAGGGGAGGGCGAGCAGTACTTC. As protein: CASSPGEGEQYF.

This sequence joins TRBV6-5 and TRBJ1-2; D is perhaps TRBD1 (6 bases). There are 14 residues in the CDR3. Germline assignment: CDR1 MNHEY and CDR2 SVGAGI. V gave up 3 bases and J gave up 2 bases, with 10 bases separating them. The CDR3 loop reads CASSYSGTNYGYTF. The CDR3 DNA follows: TGTGCCAGCAGTTATTCCGGGACAAACTATGGCTACACCTTC.